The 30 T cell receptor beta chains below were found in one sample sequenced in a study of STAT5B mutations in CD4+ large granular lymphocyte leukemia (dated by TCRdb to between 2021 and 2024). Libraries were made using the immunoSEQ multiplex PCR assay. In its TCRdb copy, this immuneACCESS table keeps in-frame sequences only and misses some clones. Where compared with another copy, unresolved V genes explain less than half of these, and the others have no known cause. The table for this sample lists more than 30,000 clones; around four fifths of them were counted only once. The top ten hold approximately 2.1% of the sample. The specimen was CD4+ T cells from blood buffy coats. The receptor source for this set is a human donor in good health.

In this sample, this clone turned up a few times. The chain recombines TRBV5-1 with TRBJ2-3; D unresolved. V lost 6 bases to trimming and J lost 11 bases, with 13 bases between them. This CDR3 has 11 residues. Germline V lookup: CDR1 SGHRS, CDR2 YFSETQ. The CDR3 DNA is TGCGCCAGCATTCACCCCGGCGGGCAGTATTTT. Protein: CASIHPGGQYF.

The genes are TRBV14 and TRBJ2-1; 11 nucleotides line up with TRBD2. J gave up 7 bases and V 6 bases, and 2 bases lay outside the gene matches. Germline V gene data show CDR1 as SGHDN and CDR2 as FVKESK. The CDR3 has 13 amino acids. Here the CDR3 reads CASRGLAENEQFF. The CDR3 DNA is TGTGCCAGCAGGGGACTAGCGGAAAATGAGCAGTTCTTC.

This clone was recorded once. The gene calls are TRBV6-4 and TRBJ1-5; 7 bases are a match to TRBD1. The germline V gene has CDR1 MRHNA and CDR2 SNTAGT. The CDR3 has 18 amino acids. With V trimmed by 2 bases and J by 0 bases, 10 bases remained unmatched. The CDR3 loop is CASSDRDRDSNSNQPQHF. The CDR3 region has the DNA TGTGCCAGCAGTGACAGAGACCGGGACAGCAATAGCAATCAGCCCCAGCATTTT.

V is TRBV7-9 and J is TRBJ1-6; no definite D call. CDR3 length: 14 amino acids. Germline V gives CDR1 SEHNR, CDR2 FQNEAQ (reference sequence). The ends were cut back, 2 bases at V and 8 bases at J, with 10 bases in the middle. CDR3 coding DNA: TGTGCCAGCAGCTTATGGTCAGGAGATTCACCCCTCCACTTT. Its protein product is CASSLWSGDSPLHF.

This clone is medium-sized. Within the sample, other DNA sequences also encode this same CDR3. CDR3 sequence reads: CASSRQGDSPLHF. CDR3 sequence (DNA): TGTGCCAGTAGTCGGCAGGGTGATTCACCCCTCCACTTT. The chain links TRBV19 to TRBJ1-6, with a weak D call TRBD1 (5 bases). The CDR3 contains 13 residues. Deletions cut 5 bases from V and 8 bases from J, with 10 bases between. Germline assignment: CDR1 LNHDA and CDR2 SQIVND (reference sequence).

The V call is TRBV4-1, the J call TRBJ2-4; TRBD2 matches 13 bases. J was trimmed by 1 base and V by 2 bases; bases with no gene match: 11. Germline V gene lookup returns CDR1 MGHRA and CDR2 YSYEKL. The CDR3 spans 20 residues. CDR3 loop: CASSQTGLAGEKFAKNIQYF. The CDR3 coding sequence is TGCGCCAGCAGCCAAACCGGACTAGCGGGAGAGAAGTTCGCCAAAAACATTCAGTACTTC.

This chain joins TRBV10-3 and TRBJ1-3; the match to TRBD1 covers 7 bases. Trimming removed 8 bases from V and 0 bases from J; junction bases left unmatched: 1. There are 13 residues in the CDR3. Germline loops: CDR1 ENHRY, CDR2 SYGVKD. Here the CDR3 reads CAIGTASGNTIYF. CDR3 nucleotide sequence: TGTGCCATCGGGACAGCCTCTGGAAACACCATATATTTT.

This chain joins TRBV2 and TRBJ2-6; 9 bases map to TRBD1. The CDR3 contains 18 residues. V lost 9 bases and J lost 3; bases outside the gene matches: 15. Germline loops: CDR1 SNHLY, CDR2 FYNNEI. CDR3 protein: CASWETGTGSFGANVLTF. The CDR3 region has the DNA TGTGCCAGTTGGGAGACCGGGACAGGGTCCTTTGGGGCCAACGTCCTGACTTTC.

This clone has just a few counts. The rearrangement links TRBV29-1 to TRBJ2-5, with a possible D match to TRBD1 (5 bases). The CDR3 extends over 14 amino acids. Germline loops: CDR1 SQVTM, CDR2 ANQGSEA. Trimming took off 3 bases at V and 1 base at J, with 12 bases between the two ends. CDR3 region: CSVEPRQLQETQYF. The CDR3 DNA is TGCAGCGTTGAGCCCAGACAGCTCCAAGAGACCCAGTACTTC.

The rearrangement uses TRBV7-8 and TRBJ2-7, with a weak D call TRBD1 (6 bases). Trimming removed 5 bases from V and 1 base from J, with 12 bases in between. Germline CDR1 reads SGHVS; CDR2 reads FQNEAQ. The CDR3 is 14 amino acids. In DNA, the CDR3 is TGTGCCAGCAGCCGCACGACAGGTTCCTACGAGCAGTACTTC. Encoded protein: CASSRTTGSYEQYF.

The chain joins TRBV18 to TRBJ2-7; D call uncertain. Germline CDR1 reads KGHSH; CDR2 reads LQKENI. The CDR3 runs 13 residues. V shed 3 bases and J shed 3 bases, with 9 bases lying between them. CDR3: CASSPGPNYEQYF. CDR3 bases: TGTGCCAGCTCACCCGGACCCAACTACGAGCAGTACTTC.

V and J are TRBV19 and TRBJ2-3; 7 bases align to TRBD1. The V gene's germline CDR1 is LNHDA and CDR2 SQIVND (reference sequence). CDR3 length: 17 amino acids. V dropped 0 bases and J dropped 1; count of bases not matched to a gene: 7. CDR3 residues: CASSIDALGQGTDTQYF. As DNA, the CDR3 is TGTGCCAGTAGTATAGATGCTCTAGGACAGGGCACAGATACGCAGTATTTT.

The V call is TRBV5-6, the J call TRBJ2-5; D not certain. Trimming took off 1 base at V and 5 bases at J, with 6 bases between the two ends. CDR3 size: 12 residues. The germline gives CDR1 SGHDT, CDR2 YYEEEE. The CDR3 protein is CASSLIWETQYF. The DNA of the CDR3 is TGTGCCAGCAGCTTGATTTGGGAGACCCAGTACTTC.

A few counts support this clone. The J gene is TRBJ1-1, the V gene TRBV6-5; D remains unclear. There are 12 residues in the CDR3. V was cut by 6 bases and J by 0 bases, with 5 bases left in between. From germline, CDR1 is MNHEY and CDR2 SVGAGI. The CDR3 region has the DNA TGTGCCAGCAGCAGGATGAACACTGAAGCTTTCTTT. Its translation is CASSRMNTEAFF.

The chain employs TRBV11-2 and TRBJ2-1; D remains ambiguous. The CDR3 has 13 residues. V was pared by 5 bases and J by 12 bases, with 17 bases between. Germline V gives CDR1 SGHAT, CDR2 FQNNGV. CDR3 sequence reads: CASSGVLDHGQFF. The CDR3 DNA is TGTGCCAGCAGCGGGGTCCTAGATCATGGGCAGTTCTTC. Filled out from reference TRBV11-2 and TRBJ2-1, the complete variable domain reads EAGVAQSPRYKIIEKRQSVAFWCNPISGHATLYWYQQILGQGPKLLIQFQNNGVVDDSQLPKDRFSAERLKGVDSTLKIQPAKLEDSAVYLCASSGVLDHGQFFGPGTRLTVL.

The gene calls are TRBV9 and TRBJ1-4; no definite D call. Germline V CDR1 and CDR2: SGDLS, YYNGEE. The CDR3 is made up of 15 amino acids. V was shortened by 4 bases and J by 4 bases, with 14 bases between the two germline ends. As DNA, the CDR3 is TGTGCCAGCAGCCCCCACCGGGATTTTAATGAAAAACTGTTTTTT. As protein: CASSPHRDFNEKLFF.

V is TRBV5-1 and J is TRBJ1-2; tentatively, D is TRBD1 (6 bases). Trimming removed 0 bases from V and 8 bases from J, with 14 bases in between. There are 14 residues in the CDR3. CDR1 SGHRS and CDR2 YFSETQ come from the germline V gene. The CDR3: CASSLGGQSGGYTF. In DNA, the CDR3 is TGCGCCAGCAGCTTGGGCGGACAGTCGGGGGGCTACACCTTC.

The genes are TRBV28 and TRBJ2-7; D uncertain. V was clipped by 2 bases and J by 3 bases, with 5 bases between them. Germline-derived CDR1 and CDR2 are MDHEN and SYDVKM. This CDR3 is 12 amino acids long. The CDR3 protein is CASSLILYEQYF. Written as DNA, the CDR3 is TGTGCCAGCAGTTTAATTCTCTACGAGCAGTACTTC. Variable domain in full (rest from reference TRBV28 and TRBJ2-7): DVKVTQSSRYLVKRTGEKVFLECVQDMDHENMFWYRQDPGLGLRLIYFSYDVKMKEKGDIPEGYSVSREKKERFSLILESASTNQTSMYLCASSLILYEQYFGPGTRLTVT.

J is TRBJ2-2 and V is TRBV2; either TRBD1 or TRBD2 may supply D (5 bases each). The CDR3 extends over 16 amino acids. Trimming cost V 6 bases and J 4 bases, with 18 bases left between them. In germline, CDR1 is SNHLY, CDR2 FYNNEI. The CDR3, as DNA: TGTGCCAGCAGACTGGAGAGGGGCGGATTCACCGGGGAGCTGTTTTTT. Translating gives CASRLERGGFTGELFF.

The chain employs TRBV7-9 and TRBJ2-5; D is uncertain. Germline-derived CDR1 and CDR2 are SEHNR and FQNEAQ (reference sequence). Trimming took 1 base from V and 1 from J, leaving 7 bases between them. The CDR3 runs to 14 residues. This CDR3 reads CASSLGYPQETQYF. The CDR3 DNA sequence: TGTGCCAGCAGCTTAGGCTACCCCCAAGAGACCCAGTACTTC.

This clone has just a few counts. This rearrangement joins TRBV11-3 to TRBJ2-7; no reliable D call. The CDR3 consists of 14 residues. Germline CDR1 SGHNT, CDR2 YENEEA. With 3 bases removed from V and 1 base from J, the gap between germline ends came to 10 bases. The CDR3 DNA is TGTGCCAGCAGCTTGAGGTCAGGATCCTACGAGCAGTACTTC. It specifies CASSLRSGSYEQYF.

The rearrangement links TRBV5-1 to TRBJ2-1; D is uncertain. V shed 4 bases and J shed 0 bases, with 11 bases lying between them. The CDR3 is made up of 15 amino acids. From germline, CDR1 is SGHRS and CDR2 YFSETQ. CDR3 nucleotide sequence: TGCGCCAGCAGCCCCGCCTCGACCTCCTACAATGAGCAGTTCTTC. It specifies CASSPASTSYNEQFF.

In nucleotides, the CDR3 is TGTGCCAGCAGCCGGGGGCAAAAAGAGACCCAGTACTTC. It codes for CASSRGQKETQYF. This chain joins TRBV2 and TRBJ2-5; D may match TRBD1 or TRBD2 (6 bases each). Germline assignment: CDR1 SNHLY and CDR2 FYNNEI. Trimming removed 6 bases from V and 3 bases from J, with 11 bases in between. There are 13 residues in the CDR3.

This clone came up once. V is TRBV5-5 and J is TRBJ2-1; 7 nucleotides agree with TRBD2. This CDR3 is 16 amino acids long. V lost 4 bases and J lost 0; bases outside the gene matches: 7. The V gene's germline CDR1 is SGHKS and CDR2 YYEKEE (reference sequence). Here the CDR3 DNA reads TGTGCCAGCAGCCGGGCCCGGGGGGTCTCCTACAATGAGCAGTTCTTC. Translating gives CASSRARGVSYNEQFF.

In DNA form, the CDR3 reads TGTGCTAGTGCCGAGCAGTCAGGGGCACGTGAGCAGTACTTC. This gives the protein CASAEQSGAREQYF. This chain joins TRBV12-5 and TRBJ2-7; D is perhaps TRBD1 (6 bases). The CDR3 covers 14 residues. Trimming cost V 7 bases and J 7 bases, with 20 bases left between them. Germline assignment: CDR1 LGHNT and CDR2 FRNRAP.

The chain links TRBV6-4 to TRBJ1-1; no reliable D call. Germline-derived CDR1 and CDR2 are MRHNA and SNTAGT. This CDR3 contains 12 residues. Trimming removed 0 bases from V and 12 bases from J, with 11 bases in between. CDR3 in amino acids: CASSDSRHVTFF. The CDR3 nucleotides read TGTGCCAGCAGTGACTCGAGACACGTAACTTTCTTT.

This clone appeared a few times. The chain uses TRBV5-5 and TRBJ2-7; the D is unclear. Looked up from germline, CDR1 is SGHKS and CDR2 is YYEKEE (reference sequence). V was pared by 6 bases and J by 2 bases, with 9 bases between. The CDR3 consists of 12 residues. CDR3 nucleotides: TGTGCCAGCACGTCGTTAGCCTACGAGCAGTACTTC. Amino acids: CASTSLAYEQYF. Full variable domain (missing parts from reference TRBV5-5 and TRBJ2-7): DAGVTQSPTHLIKTRGQQVTLRCSPISGHKSVSWYQQVLGQGPQFIFQYYEKEERGRGNFPDRFSARQFPNYSSELNVNALLLGDSALYLCASTSLAYEQYFGPGTRLTVT.

CDR3 sequence reads: CASSSPDRALGYTF. The CDR3 bases are TGTGCCAGTAGTTCCCCGGACAGGGCGCTGGGCTACACCTTC. V is TRBV19 and J is TRBJ1-2, with 8 bases fitting TRBD1. The CDR3 runs to 14 residues. V gave up 5 bases and J gave up 8 bases; unmatched junction bases: 10. Germline loops: CDR1 LNHDA, CDR2 SQIVND (reference sequence). Complete variable domain (other parts from reference TRBV19 and TRBJ1-2): DGGITQSPKYLFRKEGQNVTLSCEQNLNHDAMYWYRQDPGQGLRLIYYSQIVNDFQKGDIAEGYSVSREKKESFPLTVTSAQKNPTAFYLCASSSPDRALGYTFGSGTRLTVV.

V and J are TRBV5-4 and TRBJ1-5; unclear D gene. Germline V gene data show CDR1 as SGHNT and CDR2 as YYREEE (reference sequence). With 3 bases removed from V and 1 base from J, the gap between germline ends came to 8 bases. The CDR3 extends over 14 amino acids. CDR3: CASSSQGSNQPQHF. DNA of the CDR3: TGTGCCAGCAGCTCACAAGGGAGCAATCAGCCCCAGCATTTT.

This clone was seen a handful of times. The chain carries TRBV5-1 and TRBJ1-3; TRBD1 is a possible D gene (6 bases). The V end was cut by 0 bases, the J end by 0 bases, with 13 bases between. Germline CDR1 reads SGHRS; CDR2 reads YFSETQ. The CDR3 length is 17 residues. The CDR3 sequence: CASSLALTGSSGNTIYF. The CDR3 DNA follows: TGCGCCAGCAGCTTGGCCCTAACAGGGAGCTCTGGAAACACCATATATTTT.